This TCR beta chain stems from a study of shared clonotypes between healthy human individuals. The CDR3 has 12 amino acids. Trimming took 4 bases from V and 12 from J; bases not matched to a gene: 9. Germline V gene sequence: CDR1 SGHRS, CDR2 YFSETQ. This table comes from immunoSEQ multiplex PCR, and its TCRdb copy is limited to in-frame clones, with some not included. The sample carries some 500,000 clones, 79% recorded once. The sequence was obtained from a middle-aged woman in good health. Some clones in this sample may be carry-over from other donors' samples. Material for sequencing was PBMCs. The J gene is TRBJ2-7, the V gene TRBV5-1, with 8 bases fitting TRBD1. The CDR3 DNA is TGCGCCAGCAGCCCAGACGGGGGACAGGTGTACTTC. Amino acid sequence: CASSPDGGQVYF.